This T cell receptor beta chain was captured in a study of T cell responses to AZD1222 COVID-19 vaccine. General observations from the study: Nearly half of the spike-specific TCRs reportedly recognize variant regions that carry no mutations. After two AZD1222 doses, spike-specific TCR breadth and depth rose versus day 0.

CDR1 and CDR2 from the germline V gene are MDHEN and SYDVKM. This CDR3 has 16 amino acids. Trimming stripped 6 bases from V and 2 bases from J, with 19 bases between. TCRdb keeps only in-frame clones here, not all; method: immunoSEQ multiplex PCR. The sample gives around 160,000 clones, approximately 78% of which show up once; approximately 4% is in the top ten. On this clone: What it binds is unknown.

The specimen comprised peripheral blood, sampled on day 0 of MenACWY control vaccination. The chain employs TRBV28 and TRBJ1-2, with D possibly TRBD1 on 5 matching bases. The TCR was taken from an adult in good health. The CDR3 region is CASRALGGRGNYGYTF. The CDR3 nucleotides read TGTGCCAGCAGGGCCCTGGGGGGGAGGGGAAACTATGGCTACACCTTC.